This TCR beta chain was profiled in a study of Graves' ophthalmopathy and Graves' hyperthyroidism. Whole-study context: Specimen type is peripheral blood, obtained at initial diagnosis before any treatment.

Stable hyperthyroidism referred to disease that showed no ophthalmopathy within 18 months of follow-up. Thyroid ultrasound, orbital computed tomography, TRAb, serum thyroxine and clinical symptoms formed the basis of diagnosis. Amplified TCR beta CDR3 regions were obtained using RNA transcripts as template. Amplification began with first-round RT-PCR using HTBI primers, then second-round multiplex PCR was performed. TCRdb re-derived calls from the multiplex PCR reads in MiXCR, one entry per CDR3 protein. This repertoire shows 400,000 or so distinct CDR3 sequences, about 18% found once; its top ten account for 2.4%. Sequenced: peripheral blood. The receptor was isolated from an adult woman with stable Graves' hyperthyroidism.

The CDR3 spells CASSPGTSGRTWRSYEQYF. The CDR3 DNA sequence: TGTGCCAGCAGCCCCGGGACTAGCGGGAGGACTTGGCGGTCCTACGAGCAGTACTTC. The J gene is TRBJ2-7, the V gene TRBV3-1; 15 bases fit TRBD2. The CDR3 spans 19 residues. CDR1 is LGHDT and CDR2 is YNNKEL in the germline V gene (reference sequence). V trimming: 4 bases; J trimming: 1 base; junction bases outside the gene matches: 11.